The rows below give T cell receptor beta chains drawn from one sample of a study of blood T cell repertoires in COVID-19. TCRdb keeps only in-frame clones here, not all; method: immunoSEQ multiplex PCR. This sample has 300,000 to 400,000 clones, with around 87% found just once. Material: peripheral blood. These receptor sequences come from a human donor in a cohort sampled during active COVID-19. Both conserved end residues are part of each CDR3. The order of the fields is CDR3 length, clone size, V gene, D gene, J gene, CDR3 protein, CDR3 DNA. D genes are given only for firm matches. Clone size is shown for a subset of rows, as once, few, many or a class of expanded clone.

13	once	TRBV2	-	TRBJ2-3	CASTGAFTDTQYF	TGTGCCAGCACTGGGGCTTTCACAGATACGCAGTATTTT
12	once	TRBV29-1	-	TRBJ2-1	CSAQNRASPRFF	TGCAGCGCCCAAAACCGAGCTAGCCCCCGGTTCTTC
14	-	TRBV30	TRBD1	TRBJ1-4	CAWIPKGGREKLFF	TGTGCCTGGATTCCGAAAGGGGGCAGGGAAAAACTGTTTTTT
15	-	TRBV5-1	TRBD2	TRBJ2-2	CASCLAGVGTGELFF	TGCGCCAGCTGCCTAGCGGGAGTTGGAACCGGGGAGCTGTTTTTT
15	-	TRBV30	-	TRBJ2-2	CAWSIPREHTGELFF	TGTGCCTGGAGTATCCCGAGGGAACACACCGGGGAGCTGTTTTTT
17	-	TRBV21-1	-	TRBJ1-2	CASSGLAYRGRDYGYTF	TGTGCCAGCTCCGGGTTGGCCTACAGGGGGCGGGATTATGGCTACACCTTC
12	-	TRBV28	-	TRBJ1-2	CASSEGQLGYTF	TGTGCCAGCAGTGAAGGACAGTTGGGCTACACCTTC
16	-	TRBV11-2	TRBD2	TRBJ2-3	CASSPLAGFGTDTQYF	TGTGCCAGCAGCCCTCTAGCGGGATTTGGGACAGATACGCAGTATTTT
13	-	TRBV2	-	TRBJ2-1	CASSEARYNEQFF	TGTGCCAGCAGTGAAGCGAGGTACAATGAGCAGTTCTTC
17	-	TRBV3-1/TRBV3-2	TRBD2	TRBJ2-5	CASKVLTSGRGGETQYF	TGTGCCAGCAAAGTGTTAACTAGCGGGAGAGGTGGGGAGACCCAGTACTTC
16	-	TRBV9	-	TRBJ1-3	CASSVASHAPGNTIYF	TGTGCCAGCAGCGTAGCAAGCCACGCTCCTGGAAACACCATATATTTT
14	-	TRBV30	TRBD1	TRBJ1-6	CAGTGGEGNSPLHF	TGTGCCGGAACAGGGGGCGAGGGTAATTCACCCCTCCACTTT
14	-	TRBV15	TRBD1	TRBJ1-2	CATSTGQYNYGYTF	TGTGCCACCAGCACGGGACAGTATAACTATGGCTACACCTTC
18	-	TRBV5-1	TRBD2	TRBJ2-3	CASTPGLAGGTPGDTQYF	TGCGCCAGCACGCCGGGACTAGCGGGGGGAACCCCCGGAGATACGCAGTATTTT
16	once	TRBV28	TRBD1	TRBJ1-1	CASMRTGQEWNTEAFF	TGTGCCAGTATGAGGACAGGACAAGAATGGAACACTGAAGCTTTCTTT
15	-	TRBV5-1	TRBD1	TRBJ1-6	CASSSTGTGNSPLHF	TGCGCCAGCAGCTCTACCGGGACAGGGAATTCACCCCTCCACTTT
14	-	TRBV4-2	-	TRBJ1-1	CASSQLEGSTEAFF	TGTGCCAGCAGCCAATTGGAGGGGTCCACTGAAGCTTTCTTT
11	few	TRBV6-6	-	TRBJ1-1	CASSHRTEAFF	TGTGCCAGCAGCCACAGAACTGAAGCTTTCTTT
14	-	TRBV6-5	TRBD1	TRBJ1-1	CASRSGQATTEAFF	TGTGCCAGCAGGTCCGGACAGGCGACCACTGAAGCTTTCTTT
17	-	TRBV10-1	-	TRBJ2-1	CASSESRQGRTYNEQFF	TGCGCCAGCAGTGAGTCGAGGCAGGGGCGAACTTACAATGAGCAGTTCTTC
17	few	TRBV5-1	TRBD1	TRBJ1-6	CASSWGVNRGPDSPLHF	TGCGCCAGCAGCTGGGGGGTTAACAGGGGGCCGGATTCACCCCTCCACTTT
11	-	TRBV3-1/TRBV3-2	-	TRBJ1-2	CASSHGGGYTF	TGTGCCAGCAGCCACGGCGGCGGCTACACCTTC
13	-	TRBV28	-	TRBJ1-1	CASRDQGKAEAFF	TGTGCCAGCAGGGACCAGGGGAAAGCTGAAGCTTTCTTT
13	-	TRBV29-1	-	TRBJ2-7	CSATTGMLDEQYF	TGCAGCGCTACGACAGGAATGCTCGACGAGCAGTACTTC
20	-	TRBV23-1	-	TRBJ2-6	CASTSPIPLDRSSGANVLTF	TGCGCCAGCACCTCCCCTATCCCTCTGGACAGAAGCTCTGGGGCCAACGTCCTGACTTTC
15	-	TRBV6-6	TRBD2	TRBJ2-3	CASSYPGGGTNTQYF	TGTGCCAGCAGTTACCCCGGGGGGGGCACGAATACGCAGTATTTT
13	-	TRBV18	-	TRBJ1-2	CASSPPGNYGYTF	TGTGCCAGCTCACCCCCGGGGAACTATGGCTACACCTTC
16	-	TRBV6-4	TRBD2	TRBJ2-1	CASSEMGLAGDNEQFF	TGTGCCAGCAGTGAAATGGGACTAGCGGGCGACAATGAGCAGTTCTTC
16	-	TRBV3-1/TRBV3-2	-	TRBJ1-1	CASRRGFNMWNTEAFF	TGTGCCAGCAGACGGGGGTTTAACATGTGGAACACTGAAGCTTTCTTT
15	-	TRBV11-2	TRBD2	TRBJ2-1	CASRRERGTYNEQFF	TGTGCCAGCAGACGGGAGCGGGGGACATACAATGAGCAGTTCTTC
13	-	TRBV5-6	-	TRBJ1-4	CASRYRDDEKLFF	TGTGCCAGCAGGTACAGGGATGATGAAAAACTGTTTTTT
14	-	TRBV30	-	TRBJ1-2	CAWSAGNLIYGYTF	TGTGCCTGGAGTGCAGGGAACCTTATCTATGGCTACACCTTC
13	-	TRBV30	TRBD2	TRBJ2-1	CACTAGGYNEQFF	TGTGCCTGTACAGCGGGAGGTTACAATGAGCAGTTCTTC
11	once	TRBV6-6	-	TRBJ2-7	CASSPFYEQYF	TGTGCCAGCAGCCCTTTCTACGAGCAGTACTTC
14	-	TRBV11-2	TRBD2	TRBJ2-2	CASSSSGGIGELFF	TGTGCCAGCAGCAGTAGCGGGGGAATCGGGGAGCTGTTTTTT
17	-	TRBV5-5	TRBD2	TRBJ2-2	CASSLGLAGGNTGELFF	TGTGCCAGCAGCTTGGGACTAGCGGGGGGCAACACCGGGGAGCTGTTTTTT
15	-	TRBV7-9	-	TRBJ1-2	CASSLLSTGLLGYTF	TGTGCCAGCAGTTTACTGTCTACAGGGCTTCTTGGCTACACCTTC
16	-	TRBV28	TRBD1	TRBJ1-4	CASSLSTGTGSEKLFF	TGTGCCAGCAGTTTATCTACCGGGACAGGGAGTGAAAAACTGTTTTTT
15	-	TRBV5-1	TRBD1	TRBJ1-4	CASSSTGNTGEKLFF	TGCGCCAGCAGCTCGACAGGGAATACAGGTGAAAAACTGTTTTTT
15	-	TRBV7-3	-	TRBJ2-5	CASSLTAGIQETQYF	TGTGCCAGCAGCTTAACGGCAGGGATCCAAGAGACCCAGTACTTC
17	-	TRBV19	-	TRBJ2-2	CASSPITTGEGTGELFF	TGTGCCAGTAGTCCCATAACGACAGGGGAGGGCACCGGGGAGCTGTTTTTT
16	-	TRBV19	TRBD2	TRBJ2-3	CASSSLAAGGQDTQYF	TGTGCCAGTAGTTCCCTGGCCGCGGGAGGGCAGGATACGCAGTATTTT
14	-	TRBV27	-	TRBJ2-1	CASSLRGSYNEQFF	TGTGCCAGCAGTTTACGGGGCTCCTACAATGAGCAGTTCTTC
14	-	TRBV6-6	-	TRBJ2-7	CASSSEEFQARQYF	TGTGCCAGCAGTTCTGAGGAGTTCCAAGCGCGGCAGTACTTC
13	once	TRBV12-3/TRBV12-4	-	TRBJ1-6	CASSFWGQSPLHF	TGTGCCAGCAGTTTTTGGGGGCAATCACCCCTCCACTTT
14	-	TRBV4-1	TRBD1	TRBJ1-2	CASSRTGANYGYTF	TGCGCCAGCAGCCGGACAGGTGCTAACTATGGCTACACCTTC
15	-	TRBV1	-	TRBJ2-5	CTSSQVVLVGKTQYF	TGCACCAGCAGCCAAGTCGTGTTAGTCGGGAAGACCCAGTACTTC
14	-	TRBV6-5	-	TRBJ1-5	CASSYFGGGQPQHF	TGTGCCAGCAGTTACTTCGGGGGAGGACAGCCCCAGCATTTT
15	-	TRBV6-5	TRBD1	TRBJ1-2	CASSYQKDRGSGYTF	TGTGCCAGCAGTTACCAAAAGGACAGGGGGAGTGGCTACACCTTC
14	-	TRBV19	-	TRBJ2-3	CASSMRSNGDTQYF	TGTGCCAGTAGTATGAGGTCTAACGGAGATACGCAGTATTTT
15	-	TRBV7-3	-	TRBJ1-2	CASSPSAVPTSGYTF	TGTGCCAGCAGCCCCTCCGCAGTCCCTACTAGCGGCTACACCTTC
14	-	TRBV27	TRBD1	TRBJ2-7	CASSLDRGTYEQYF	TGTGCCAGCAGTTTGGACAGGGGGACCTACGAGCAGTACTTC
16	-	TRBV5-1	-	TRBJ1-2	CASSLYSLGTRNGYTF	TGCGCCAGCAGCTTGTACTCTCTCGGGACAAGAAACGGCTACACCTTC
15	once	TRBV19	TRBD1	TRBJ2-1	CASSILGQGAHEQFF	TGTGCCAGTAGTATTTTGGGACAGGGGGCCCATGAGCAGTTCTTC
17	-	TRBV5-1	-	TRBJ2-7	CASSLAGLGGGENEQYF	TGCGCCAGCAGCTTGGCTGGGCTCGGTGGAGGGGAGAACGAGCAGTACTTC
16	-	TRBV19	TRBD2	TRBJ2-1	CASSIPGTSSYNEQFF	TGTGCCAGTAGTATTCCCGGGACTAGCTCCTACAATGAGCAGTTCTTC
16	-	TRBV4-1	TRBD1	TRBJ1-2	CASSQDSGTGGYGYTF	TGCGCCAGCAGCCAAGATTCCGGGACAGGGGGCTATGGCTACACCTTC